The 19 T cell receptor beta chains reported below all come from one sample, sequenced in a study of OX40 agonist ivuxolimab in advanced cancers. The assay was immunoSEQ multiplex PCR, and TCRdb's table has in-frame clones only and misses some. The repertoire holds 39,000 or so clones, with roughly nine tenths as singletons. The sequences come from CD4+ or CD8+ T cells sorted from blood, collected in a trial of the OX40 agonist ivuxolimab. The origin of the receptors is an adult with an advanced solid tumor such as melanoma, head and neck, liver or kidney cancer.

V usage is TRBV11-2 and J usage is TRBJ2-7, with a tentative D call TRBD2 (5 bases). Looked up from germline, CDR1 is SGHAT and CDR2 is FQNNGV. There are 14 residues in the CDR3. Trimming took off 7 bases at V and 2 bases at J, with 15 bases between the two ends. For the CDR3, the DNA is TGTGCCAGCACCCCTGGAGGCGGAGCCTACGAGCAGTACTTC. This codes for CASTPGGGAYEQYF.

V gene TRBV27 combines with J gene TRBJ2-5; 8 nucleotides match TRBD2. CDR3 length equals 13 residues. J was trimmed by 5 bases and V by 2 bases; bases with no gene match: 1. Germline CDR1 and CDR2: MNHEY and SMNVEV (reference sequence). The CDR3 spells CASSLGGRETQYF. The CDR3, as DNA: TGTGCCAGCAGTTTAGGCGGGAGGGAGACCCAGTACTTC.

V usage is TRBV7-9 and J usage is TRBJ2-1, with TRBD1 matching 7 bases. Unmatched junction bases numbered 10, after V lost 3 bases and J lost 8 bases. The CDR3 is made up of 15 amino acids. In germline, CDR1 is SEHNR, CDR2 FQNEAQ (reference sequence). CDR3 residues: CASSFQTGPEDEQFF. The CDR3 region has the DNA TGTGCCAGCAGCTTCCAGACAGGGCCAGAGGATGAGCAGTTCTTC.

This clone has more than one count but fewer than ten. The V and J genes are TRBV28 and TRBJ1-2; D call uncertain. The CDR3 extends over 14 amino acids. Per the germline V gene, CDR1 is MDHEN and CDR2 is SYDVKM. V lost 4 bases, J lost 4 bases, and 13 bases lay in between. The CDR3 protein is CASSSPGLGYGYTF. As DNA, the CDR3 is TGTGCCAGCAGTTCCCCGGGCCTCGGCTATGGCTACACCTTC.

This clone showed up just a few times. The chain couples TRBV5-1 to TRBJ2-2, with D uncertain. Trimming left V 0 bases short and J 5 bases short, with 8 bases between. Germline V gene data show CDR1 as SGHRS and CDR2 as YFSETQ. The CDR3 spans 14 residues. For the CDR3, the DNA is TGCGCCAGCAGCTTGGGACGGTTAACCGGGGAGCTGTTTTTT. It codes for CASSLGRLTGELFF.

The J gene is TRBJ2-3, the V gene TRBV4-1, with D possibly being TRBD1 or TRBD2 (5 bases each). The CDR3 has 14 amino acids. Trimming removed 5 bases from V and 0 bases from J, with 9 bases in between. CDR1 is MGHRA and CDR2 is YSYEKL in the germline V gene. The CDR3 coding sequence is TGCGCCAGCAGCGTCCGGGACAGCACAGATACGCAGTATTTT. Translating gives CASSVRDSTDTQYF.

The V gene is TRBV10-1, the J gene TRBJ2-7, with TRBD1 matching 9 bases. Germline V gene lookup returns CDR1 WNHNN and CDR2 SYGVQD (reference sequence). The J segment lost 3 bases and the V segment lost 10 bases, leaving 10 bases of the junction unmatched. The length of the CDR3 is 14 residues. The CDR3: CATSGQGRLYEQYF. Here the CDR3 DNA reads TGCGCCACTTCGGGACAGGGTCGACTCTACGAGCAGTACTTC.

This chain links TRBV9 with TRBJ2-5; TRBD2 aligns across 7 bases. The J call may not be correct, given that the DNA end is closer to TRBJ2-7. Germline V CDR1 and CDR2: SGDLS, YYNGEE. The CDR3 length is 14 residues. The CDR3 reads CASSPSGGAYEQYF. CDR3 DNA sequence: TGTGCCAGCAGCCCTAGTGGGGGGGCCTACGAGCAGTACTTC.

The V call is TRBV19, the J call TRBJ2-7; TRBD2 matches 7 bases. There are 15 residues in the CDR3. The trim removed 5 bases at V and 3 bases at J, leaving 10 bases unmatched. The V gene's germline CDR1 is LNHDA and CDR2 SQIVND (reference sequence). The chain's CDR3 is CASSFGGREYYEQYF. CDR3 DNA sequence: TGTGCCAGTAGTTTTGGAGGGCGGGAGTACTACGAGCAGTACTTC. The variable domain in full, completed from reference TRBV19 and TRBJ2-7, reads DGGITQSPKYLFRKEGQNVTLSCEQNLNHDAMYWYRQDPGQGLRLIYYSQIVNDFQKGDIAEGYSVSREKKESFPLTVTSAQKNPTAFYLCASSFGGREYYEQYFGPGTRLTVT.

This clone was detected only once. The chain couples TRBV27 to TRBJ2-3; 12 nucleotides line up with TRBD1. The junction had 5 bases not matched to a gene; V was cut back by 3 bases and J by 10 bases. Germline V CDR1 and CDR2: MNHEY, SMNVEV (reference sequence). The length of the CDR3 is 14 residues. In nucleotides, the CDR3 is TGTGCCAGCAGTTTGAGGGACAGGGGGCAGGCGCAGTATTTT. Translation gives CASSLRDRGQAQYF.

The V gene is TRBV2, the J gene TRBJ2-7; possibly TRBD2 for D (5 bases). V dropped 0 bases and J dropped 6 bases, with 9 bases sitting between them. The CDR3 sequence is 13 residues long. Germline CDR1 reads SNHLY; CDR2 reads FYNNEI. The CDR3 region has the DNA TGTGCCAGCAGTGAAGCGCCGGGGAGCGAGCAGTACTTC. This codes for CASSEAPGSEQYF. Variable domain in full (rest from reference TRBV2 and TRBJ2-7): EPEVTQTPSHQVTQMGQEVILRCVPISNHLYFYWYRQILGQKVEFLVSFYNNEISEKSEIFDDQFSVERPDGSNFTLKIRSTKLEDSAMYFCASSEAPGSEQYFGPGTRLTVT.

The chain employs TRBV7-2 and TRBJ2-3; possible D gene TRBD2, 5 bases. The germline V gene has CDR1 SGHTA and CDR2 FQGNSA. The CDR3 spans 17 residues. The ends were cut back, 2 bases at V and 0 bases at J, with 15 bases in the middle. CDR3 protein: CASSLRAWASSTDTQYF. The CDR3 DNA is TGTGCCAGCAGCTTAAGGGCTTGGGCTAGCAGCACAGATACGCAGTATTTT.

The J gene is TRBJ2-5, the V gene TRBV9; TRBD2 matches 7 bases. The J call is in doubt because the DNA end fits TRBJ2-7 better. The CDR3 consists of 14 residues. Germline CDR1 is SGDLS and CDR2 is YYNGEE. The CDR3: CASSVGGMGYEQYF. The DNA for the CDR3 is TGTGCCAGCAGCGTGGGAGGGATGGGATACGAGCAGTACTTC.

This sequence joins TRBV9 and TRBJ2-7; 8 bases align to TRBD2. Germline CDR1 and CDR2: SGDLS and YYNGEE. The CDR3 is made up of 15 amino acids. Trimming removed 3 bases from V and 4 bases from J; junction bases left unmatched: 9. Written as DNA, the CDR3 is TGTGCCAGCAGCGAGGAAGGCGGGGGGATGTACGAGCAGTACTTC. Protein product: CASSEEGGGMYEQYF.

The V call is TRBV27, the J call TRBJ2-7, with 9 bases fitting TRBD1. Germline trimming cut 0 bases from V and 3 bases from J; bases unmatched to any gene: 3. Germline CDR1 MNHEY, CDR2 SMNVEV (reference sequence). The CDR3 has 15 residues. As DNA, the CDR3 is TGTGCCAGCAGTTTATCGGGACAGGGATTCTACGAGCAGTACTTC. This translates into CASSLSGQGFYEQYF.

The chain combines TRBV27 with TRBJ2-1, with TRBD2 matching 8 bases. V lost 3 bases and J lost 4; bases outside the gene matches: 5. Germline V gives CDR1 MNHEY, CDR2 SMNVEV (reference sequence). This CDR3 comprises 15 residues. The CDR3 here is CASSLWSGSYNEQFF. The CDR3 DNA sequence: TGTGCCAGCAGTTTGTGGAGCGGGAGTTACAATGAGCAGTTCTTC.

The chain combines TRBV5-8 with TRBJ1-4; 12 bases agree with TRBD1. The germline gives CDR1 SGHTS, CDR2 YDEGEE. With 3 bases clipped from V and 8 bases from J, the junction kept 8 bases outside the gene matches. This CDR3 comprises 16 residues. DNA of the CDR3: TGTGCCAGCAGCTCGGGACAGGGGGCCTCCAGGGAAAAACTGTTTTTT. This sequence encodes CASSSGQGASREKLFF.

This clone appeared a few times. The chain uses TRBV29-1 and TRBJ1-1; D not certain. The germline V gene has CDR1 SQVTM and CDR2 ANQGSEA. V was shortened by 1 base and J by 4 bases, with 4 bases between the two germline ends. The CDR3 is 11 residues long. The CDR3 reads CSVEGGTEAFF. Here the CDR3 DNA reads TGCAGCGTTGAAGGTGGCACTGAAGCTTTCTTT.

V gene TRBV5-6 combines with J gene TRBJ2-1; D might be TRBD2 (6 bases). The CDR3 covers 16 residues. V dropped 0 bases and J dropped 0 bases, with 10 bases sitting between them. The germline gives CDR1 SGHDT, CDR2 YYEEEE. The CDR3 coding sequence is TGTGCCAGCAGCTTGGCGCTCGGGGGCTCCTACAATGAGCAGTTCTTC. It specifies CASSLALGGSYNEQFF.